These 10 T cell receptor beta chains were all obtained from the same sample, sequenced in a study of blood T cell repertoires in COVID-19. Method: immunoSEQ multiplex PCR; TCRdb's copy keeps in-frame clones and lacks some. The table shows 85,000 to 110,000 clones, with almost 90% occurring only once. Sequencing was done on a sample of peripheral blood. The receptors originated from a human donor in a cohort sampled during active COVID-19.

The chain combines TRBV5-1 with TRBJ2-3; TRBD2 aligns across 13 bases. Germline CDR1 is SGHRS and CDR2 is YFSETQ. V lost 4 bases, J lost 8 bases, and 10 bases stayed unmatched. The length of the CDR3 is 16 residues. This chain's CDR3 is CASSARTSGSARTQYF. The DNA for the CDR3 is TGCGCCAGCAGCGCGAGGACTAGCGGGAGCGCGCGTACGCAGTATTTT.

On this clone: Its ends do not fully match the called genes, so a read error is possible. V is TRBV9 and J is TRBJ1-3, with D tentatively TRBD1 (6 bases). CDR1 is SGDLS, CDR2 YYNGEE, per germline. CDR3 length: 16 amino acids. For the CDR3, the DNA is TGTGCCAGCAGCGTAAACAGGGTGGACCCTGGGAACACCATATATTTT. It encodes CASSVNRVDPGNTIYF.

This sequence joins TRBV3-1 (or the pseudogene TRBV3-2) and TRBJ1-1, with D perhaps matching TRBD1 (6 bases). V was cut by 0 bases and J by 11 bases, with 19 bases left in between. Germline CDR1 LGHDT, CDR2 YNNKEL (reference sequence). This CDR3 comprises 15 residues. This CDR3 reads CASSQDRVAGAGAFF. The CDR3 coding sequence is TGTGCCAGCAGCCAAGATCGTGTGGCAGGGGCTGGGGCTTTCTTT.

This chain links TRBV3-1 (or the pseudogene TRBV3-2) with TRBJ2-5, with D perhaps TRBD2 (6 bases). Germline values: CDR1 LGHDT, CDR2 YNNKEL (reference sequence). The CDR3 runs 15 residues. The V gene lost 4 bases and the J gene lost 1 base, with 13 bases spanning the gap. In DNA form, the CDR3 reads TGTGCCAGCAGCCCAACGTGGGGGGTCCAAGAGACCCAGTACTTC. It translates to CASSPTWGVQETQYF.

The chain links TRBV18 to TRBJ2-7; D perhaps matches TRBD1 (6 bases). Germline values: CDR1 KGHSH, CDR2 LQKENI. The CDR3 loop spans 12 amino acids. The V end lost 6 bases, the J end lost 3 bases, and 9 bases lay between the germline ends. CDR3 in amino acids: CASSLDSYEQYF. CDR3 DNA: TGTGCCAGCTCCCTGGACAGCTACGAGCAGTACTTC.

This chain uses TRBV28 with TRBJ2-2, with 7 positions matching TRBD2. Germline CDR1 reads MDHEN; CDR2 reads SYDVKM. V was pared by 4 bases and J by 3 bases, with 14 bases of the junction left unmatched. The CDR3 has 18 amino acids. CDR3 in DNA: TGTGCCAGCAGTTCCTCCGGGATAGGCGGGAGAGACACCGGGGAGCTGTTTTTT. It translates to CASSSSGIGGRDTGELFF.

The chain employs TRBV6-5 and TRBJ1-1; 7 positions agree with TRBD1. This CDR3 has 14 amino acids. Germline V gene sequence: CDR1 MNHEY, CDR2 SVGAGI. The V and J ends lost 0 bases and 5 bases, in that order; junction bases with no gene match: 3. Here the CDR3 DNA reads TGTGCCAGCAGTTACTCGGACAGGTCGACTGAAGCTTTCTTT. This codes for CASSYSDRSTEAFF.

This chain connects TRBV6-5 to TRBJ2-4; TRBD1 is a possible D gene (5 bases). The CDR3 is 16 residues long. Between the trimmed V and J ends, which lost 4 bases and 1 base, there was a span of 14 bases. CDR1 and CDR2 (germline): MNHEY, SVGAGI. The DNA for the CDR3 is TGTGCCAGCAGTTCGGACATCTCTGGGGCCAAAAACATTCAGTACTTC. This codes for CASSSDISGAKNIQYF.

CDR3 sequence (DNA): TGTGCCAGCAGTTTGAAAAACAGAAGGGACAGAAACAATGAGCAGTTCTTC. It yields the protein CASSLKNRRDRNNEQFF. The V and J genes are TRBV27 and TRBJ2-1; TRBD1 agrees at 7 bases. V lost 3 bases and J lost 5; bases outside the gene matches: 13. Germline CDR1 and CDR2: MNHEY and SMNVEV (reference sequence). The CDR3 contains 17 residues.

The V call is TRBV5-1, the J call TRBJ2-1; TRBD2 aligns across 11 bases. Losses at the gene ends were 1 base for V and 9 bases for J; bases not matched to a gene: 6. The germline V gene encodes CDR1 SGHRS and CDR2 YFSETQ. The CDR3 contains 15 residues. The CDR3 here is CASSLLSGRAGEQFF. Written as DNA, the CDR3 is TGCGCCAGCAGCTTGCTTAGCGGGAGGGCCGGTGAGCAGTTCTTC.